Here is one TCR beta chain with its context. Repertoires were generated with immunoSEQ multiplex PCR, while TCRdb's copy carries only in-frame clones and drops some. Of under 70,000 clones listed, approximately 91% are singletons. The data were obtained in a study of T cell changes during pregnancy in multiple sclerosis. Sequenced here: peripheral blood, sampled in the second trimester of pregnancy. The sequence was collected from a female donor with multiple sclerosis, enrolled in a pregnancy study.

CDR3: CASSGLEGDLYEQYF. The CDR3 DNA reads as TGTGCCAGCAGTGGACTCGAGGGCGATCTCTACGAGCAGTACTTC. The chain joins TRBV9 to TRBJ2-7; D might be TRBD2 (5 bases). V lost 5 bases and J lost 3, with 18 bases in between. The germline V gene has CDR1 SGDLS and CDR2 YYNGEE. This CDR3 region has 15 residues. The variable domain in full, with the rest retrieved from reference TRBV9 and TRBJ2-7, is DSGVTQTPKHLITATGQRVTLRCSPRSGDLSVYWYQQSLDQGLQFLIQYYNGEERAKGNILERFSAQQFPDLHSELNLSSLELGDSALYFCASSGLEGDLYEQYFGPGTRLTVT.